This passage covers 29 T cell receptor beta chains from one sample sequenced in a study of blood T cells in healthy people across ages. With a J-beta primer mix and a sample-barcoded 5' primer, a second PCR ran roughly 7 to 11 cycles. MiXCR, applied by TCRdb to the 5' RACE reads, yields one record per CDR3 protein. This table has about 680,000 distinct CDR3 sequences, around 45% appearing once. Sequencing was performed on blood. Receptors were obtained from a woman aged 60-70 years in good health.

The rearrangement uses TRBV20-1 and TRBJ2-4; D may be TRBD1 or TRBD2 (5 bases each). The end of the DNA aligns better with TRBJ2-7, so the J call may be wrong. This CDR3 spans 15 amino acids. Germline V CDR1 and CDR2: DFQATT, SNEGSKA (reference sequence). The CDR3 DNA sequence: TGCAGTGCTAGGGACACCAGGGCCGGGGAAAACGAGCAGTACTTC. Translated: CSARDTRAGENEQYF.

This clonotype has ten or more counts. The chain recombines TRBV7-6 with TRBJ2-7, with TRBD2 as a possible D gene (6 bases). Germline lookup yields CDR1 SGHVS and CDR2 FNYEAQ. The CDR3 runs 14 residues. V lost 2 bases to trimming and J lost 0 bases, with 8 bases between them. CDR3 sequence: CASSLWGVSYEQYF. The CDR3 bases are TGTGCCAGCAGCTTATGGGGGGTCTCCTACGAGCAGTACTTC.

V and J are TRBV20-1 and TRBJ1-4; D unresolved. Germline V gene lookup returns CDR1 DFQATT and CDR2 SNEGSKA (reference sequence). This CDR3 has 14 residues. V lost 0 bases and J lost 10, with 15 bases in between. The CDR3 bases are TGCAGTGCTAGAGATGAACCCTGGAACGGAAAACTGTTTTTT. It encodes CSARDEPWNGKLFF.

This chain joins TRBV6-2 or TRBV6-3 and TRBJ2-7, with 7 bases matching TRBD2. The J segment lost 0 bases and the V segment lost 2 bases, leaving 4 bases of the junction unmatched. The CDR3 is 15 amino acids. Germline-derived CDR1 and CDR2 are MNHEY and SVGEGT. CDR3 region: CASSYPLADSYEQYF. The CDR3 nucleotides read TGTGCCAGCAGTTACCCCCTAGCGGACTCCTACGAGCAGTACTTC.

The chain combines TRBV7-2 with TRBJ2-1; 9 bases agree with TRBD2. The CDR3 extends over 15 amino acids. Germline V CDR1 and CDR2: SGHTA, FQGNSA. V shed 6 bases and J 6 bases; nucleotides not matched to a gene: 9. The CDR3 coding sequence is TGTGCCAGCAGACAAACTAGCGGGTTGGTCAATGAGCAGTTCTTC. Protein product: CASRQTSGLVNEQFF.

The sample holds one count of this clonotype. This chain links TRBV5-8 with TRBJ1-2; a weak D match, TRBD1 (5 bases). Germline V CDR1 and CDR2: SGHTS, YDEGEE. The V and J ends lost 5 bases and 6 bases respectively, with 23 bases between them. The CDR3 totals 16 residues. CDR3 in amino acids: CASSYLFRDETNGYTF. Written as DNA, the CDR3 is TGTGCCAGCAGTTACTTATTCCGGGACGAGACGAATGGCTACACCTTC.

The genes are TRBV11-2 and TRBJ2-3; 8 bases line up with TRBD2. Trimming cost V 1 base and J 2 bases; bases outside gene matches: 2. Germline V lookup: CDR1 SGHAT, CDR2 FQNNGV. The CDR3 spans 15 residues. CDR3 amino acids: CASSLAGRDTDTQYF. CDR3 DNA sequence: TGTGCCAGCAGCTTAGCCGGGAGGGACACAGATACGCAGTATTTT.

This clonotype was recorded a few times. The V gene is TRBV7-6, the J gene TRBJ2-1; D call uncertain. Germline loops: CDR1 SGHVS, CDR2 FNYEAQ. This CDR3 spans 12 amino acids. The V end lost 0 bases, the J end lost 5 bases, and 2 bases lay between the germline ends. In DNA form, the CDR3 reads TGTGCCAGCAGCTTAGCAGACAATGAGCAGTTCTTC. Protein product: CASSLADNEQFF.

This sequence joins TRBV6-6 and TRBJ1-1, with D possibly matching TRBD1 (6 bases). In germline, CDR1 is MNHNY, CDR2 SVGAGI (reference sequence). The V and J ends lost 6 bases and 5 bases respectively, with 13 bases between them. CDR3 size: 13 residues. This chain's CDR3 is CASRTPTGTEAFF. CDR3 coding DNA: TGTGCCAGCAGGACGCCTACAGGGACTGAAGCTTTCTTT.

The V and J genes are TRBV3-1 and TRBJ2-7; 9 nucleotides match TRBD2. TRBJ2-1 explains the end of the DNA better; the J call may be wrong. From germline, CDR1 is LGHDT and CDR2 YNNKEL (reference sequence). The CDR3 loop spans 17 amino acids. DNA for the CDR3: TGTGCCAGCAGCCCCCCTCGCGCGGGAGGGCAAGGCAATGAGCAGTTCTTC. Protein sequence: CASSPPRAGGQGNEQFF.

This clonotype was seen ten or more times. The chain couples TRBV7-2 to TRBJ2-7; perhaps TRBD2 as D (5 bases). Germline CDR1 is SGHTA and CDR2 is FQGNSA. The CDR3 has 15 amino acids. Trimming took 4 bases from V and 7 from J, leaving 20 bases between them. The CDR3 loop reads CASSSPGLRAQEQYF. The CDR3 bases are TGTGCCAGCAGCTCGCCGGGTCTGCGGGCGCAAGAGCAGTACTTC.

CDR3 in DNA: TGCAGTGCTATAATTCTAGCGGGGCGGAGCTCCTACAATGAGCAGTTCTTC. Encoded protein: CSAIILAGRSSYNEQFF. The V and J genes are TRBV20-1 and TRBJ2-1; 9 nucleotides match TRBD2. The CDR3 contains 17 residues. CDR1 is DFQATT, CDR2 SNEGSKA, per germline (reference sequence). J was trimmed by 0 bases and V by 4 bases; bases with no gene match: 10.

This clonotype came up a few times. The chain joins TRBV7-9 to TRBJ1-2, with 7 bases lining up with TRBD1. V lost 2 bases to trimming and J lost 7 bases; unmatched junction nucleotides: 7. This CDR3 region has 14 residues. The germline V gene encodes CDR1 SEHNR and CDR2 FQNEAQ (reference sequence). CDR3 amino acids: CASSLQGGGIGYTF. Here the CDR3 DNA reads TGTGCCAGCAGCTTACAAGGGGGCGGTATTGGCTACACCTTC.

This clonotype was detected only a few times. The V gene is TRBV6-5, the J gene TRBJ2-6; unclear D gene. CDR1 is MNHEY and CDR2 is SVGAGI in the germline V gene. The CDR3 consists of 13 residues. The V and J ends lost 9 bases and 4 bases respectively, with 10 bases between them. The CDR3 sequence: CASFKSGANVLTF. The CDR3, as DNA: TGTGCCAGTTTTAAATCCGGGGCCAACGTCCTGACTTTC.

This clonotype has only a few counts. The chain couples TRBV27 to TRBJ1-1; D unresolved. Trimming pared 6 bases from V and 6 bases from J, leaving 11 bases between. CDR3 length: 12 residues. Germline V gene data show CDR1 as MNHEY and CDR2 as SMNVEV (reference sequence). The CDR3 loop is CASRRLGAEAFF. In DNA, the CDR3 is TGTGCCAGCAGGCGTCTCGGGGCTGAAGCTTTCTTT.

The chain couples TRBV27 to TRBJ2-7; 9 bases align to TRBD1. The CDR3 contains 15 residues. Germline CDR1 and CDR2: MNHEY and SMNVEV (reference sequence). V trimming: 6 bases; J trimming: 5 bases; junction bases outside the gene matches: 11. The CDR3 DNA reads as TGTGCCAGCAGATTTAGGCAACAGGGGGCTCACGAGCAGTACTTC. It encodes CASRFRQQGAHEQYF.

This clonotype was detected a few times. CDR3 DNA sequence: TGTGCCAGCAGCTATCGTGGGACTAGCGGCTACGAGCAGTACTTC. Protein sequence: CASSYRGTSGYEQYF. The chain links TRBV7-2 to TRBJ2-7, with 11 bases matching TRBD2. Trimming cost V 4 bases and J 3 bases; bases outside gene matches: 5. The germline CDR1 and CDR2 sequences are SGHTA and FQGNSA. This CDR3 region has 15 residues.

In this sample, this clonotype turned up a few times. V and J are TRBV15 and TRBJ2-3, with D uncertain. Germline V gene sequence: CDR1 LNHNV, CDR2 YYDKDF (reference sequence). V shed 5 bases and J shed 9 bases, with 15 bases lying between them. The CDR3 totals 13 residues. CDR3 DNA sequence: TGTGCCACCAGCCGCGATAAGCACTCCACGCAGTATTTT. Residues: CATSRDKHSTQYF.

On this clonotype itself: One junction end does not reproduce the germline sequence, and a read error may be involved. The V and J genes are TRBV7-9 and TRBJ2-5; unclear D gene. There are 16 residues in the CDR3. Germline V gene lookup returns CDR1 SEHNR and CDR2 FQNEAQ (reference sequence). In nucleotides, the CDR3 is TGTGCCAGCAACTTAATTGAGGTAGCTTGGGAAGAGACCCAGTACTTC. Encoded protein: CASNLIEVAWEETQYF. The full variable domain, rest sourced from reference TRBV7-9 and TRBJ2-5, is DTGVSQNPRHKITKRGQNVTFRCDPISEHNRLYWYRQTLGQGPEFLTYFQNEAQLEKSRLLSDRFSAERPKGSFSTLEIQRTEQGDSAMYLCASNLIEVAWEETQYFGPGTRLLVL.

J is TRBJ2-5 and V is TRBV7-2, with 9 positions matching TRBD2. This CDR3 has 16 amino acids. Trimming removed 1 base from V and 5 bases from J; junction bases left unmatched: 8. Germline V gene sequence: CDR1 SGHTA, CDR2 FQGNSA. Here the CDR3 reads CASSLGSSGSWETQYF. In nucleotides, the CDR3 is TGTGCCAGCAGCTTAGGTAGTAGCGGGAGTTGGGAGACCCAGTACTTC.

The gene calls are TRBV14 and TRBJ1-3, with D unclear. V was pared by 3 bases and J by 0 bases, with 9 bases between. This CDR3 is built from 15 residues. Germline assignment: CDR1 SGHDN and CDR2 FVKESK. This CDR3 is CASSHPGYSGNTIYF. In DNA, the CDR3 is TGTGCCAGCAGCCATCCCGGATACTCTGGAAACACCATATATTTT.

The V call is TRBV28, the J call TRBJ2-2; 8 bases match TRBD2. J lost 6 bases, V lost 6 bases, and 9 bases had no gene match. CDR3 length equals 15 residues. CDR1 and CDR2 from the germline V gene are MDHEN and SYDVKM. CDR3 sequence (DNA): TGTGCCAGCAGCCTGGGACTAGGAGAGGCCGGGGAGCTGTTTTTT. Amino acid sequence: CASSLGLGEAGELFF.

The chain couples TRBV5-4 to TRBJ2-3; D possibly matches TRBD1 or TRBD2 (7 bases each). V dropped 5 bases and J dropped 4 bases, with 17 bases sitting between them. This CDR3 comprises 15 residues. Germline-derived CDR1 and CDR2 are SGHNT and YYREEE (reference sequence). Here the CDR3 reads CASSSQGGGADTQYF. CDR3 in DNA: TGTGCCAGCAGTTCCCAGGGGGGGGGAGCAGATACGCAGTATTTT.

The chain uses TRBV2 and TRBJ2-3, with 9 bases fitting TRBD2. The CDR3 has 16 residues. With V trimmed by 6 bases and J by 6 bases, 13 bases remained unmatched. Germline V gene data show CDR1 as SNHLY and CDR2 as FYNNEI. The CDR3 DNA sequence: TGTGCCAGCAGCGGCCGGGTAGCGGGAGTCACTGATACGCAGTATTTT. Translation: CASSGRVAGVTDTQYF. Full variable domain (rest looked up from reference TRBV2 and TRBJ2-3): EPEVTQTPSHQVTQMGQEVILRCVPISNHLYFYWYRQILGQKVEFLVSFYNNEISEKSEIFDDQFSVERPDGSNFTLKIRSTKLEDSAMYFCASSGRVAGVTDTQYFGPGTRLTVL.

The chain employs TRBV2 and TRBJ2-3; 7 nucleotides agree with TRBD2. Per germline, CDR1 SNHLY and CDR2 FYNNEI. This CDR3 spans 13 amino acids. Germline trimming cut 8 bases from V and 4 bases from J; bases unmatched to any gene: 6. This chain's CDR3 is CASVAGDSDTQYF. CDR3 DNA: TGTGCCAGCGTCGCGGGGGATTCAGATACGCAGTATTTT.

The chain is built from TRBV20-1 and TRBJ1-4, with D maybe TRBD1 (5 bases). Germline loops: CDR1 DFQATT, CDR2 SNEGSKA (reference sequence). CDR3 size: 15 residues. The ends were cut back, 0 bases at V and 8 bases at J, with 16 bases in the middle. The CDR3 coding sequence is TGCAGTGCTAGAGATCCCAGGGTACAGTGGGAAAAACTGTTTTTT. Protein: CSARDPRVQWEKLFF.

This clonotype showed up just a few times. J is TRBJ2-7 and V is TRBV15; TRBD2 aligns across 12 bases. CDR3 size: 16 residues. V lost 1 base and J lost 5; bases outside the gene matches: 6. Germline assignment: CDR1 LNHNV and CDR2 YYDKDF (reference sequence). The CDR3 protein is CATSRGGLAGINEQYF. CDR3 nucleotides: TGTGCCACCAGCAGAGGTGGACTAGCGGGAATCAACGAGCAGTACTTC.

A few counts support this clonotype. V and J are TRBV11-1 and TRBJ2-5, with 7 positions matching TRBD2. Germline lookup yields CDR1 SGHAT and CDR2 FQDESV (reference sequence). V shed 8 bases, J shed 2 bases, and the junction held 5 bases outside the gene matches. CDR3 length: 13 residues. This chain's CDR3 is CASLAGVQETQYF. The CDR3 coding sequence is TGTGCCAGCTTGGCGGGGGTTCAAGAGACCCAGTACTTC.

This clonotype came up a few times. The chain employs TRBV10-3 and TRBJ2-7; D unclear. Trimming pared 7 bases from V and 0 bases from J, leaving 10 bases between. Germline V gives CDR1 ENHRY, CDR2 SYGVKD. The CDR3 has 13 amino acids. DNA of the CDR3: TGTGCCATCACAGGACCACACTCCTACGAGCAGTACTTC. Protein: CAITGPHSYEQYF.